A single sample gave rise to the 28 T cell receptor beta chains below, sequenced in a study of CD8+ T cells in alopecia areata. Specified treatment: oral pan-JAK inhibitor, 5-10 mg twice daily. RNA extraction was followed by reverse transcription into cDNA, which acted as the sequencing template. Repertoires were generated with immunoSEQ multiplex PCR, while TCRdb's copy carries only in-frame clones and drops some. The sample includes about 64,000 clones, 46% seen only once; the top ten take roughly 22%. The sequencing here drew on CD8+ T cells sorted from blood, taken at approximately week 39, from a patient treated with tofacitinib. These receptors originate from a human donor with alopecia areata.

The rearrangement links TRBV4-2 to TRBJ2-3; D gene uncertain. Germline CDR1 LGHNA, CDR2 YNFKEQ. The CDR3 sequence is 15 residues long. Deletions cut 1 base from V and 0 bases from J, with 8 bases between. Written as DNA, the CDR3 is TGTGCCAGCAGCCAAGGCCTGCAAAGCACAGATACGCAGTATTTT. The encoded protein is CASSQGLQSTDTQYF.

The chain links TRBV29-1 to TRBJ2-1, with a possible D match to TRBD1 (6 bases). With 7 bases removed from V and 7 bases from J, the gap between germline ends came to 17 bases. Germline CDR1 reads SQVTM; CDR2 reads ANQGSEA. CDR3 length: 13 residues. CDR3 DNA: TGCAGCGGTGGGTACAGGCAGGGGAATGAGCAGTTCTTC. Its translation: CSGGYRQGNEQFF.

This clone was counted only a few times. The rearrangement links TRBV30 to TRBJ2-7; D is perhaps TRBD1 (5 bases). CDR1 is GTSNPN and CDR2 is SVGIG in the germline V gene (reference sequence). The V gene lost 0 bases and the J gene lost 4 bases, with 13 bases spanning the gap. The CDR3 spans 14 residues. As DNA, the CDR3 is TGTGCCTGGAGTGTTGTGGCGCCAGGGTACGAGCAGTACTTC. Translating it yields CAWSVVAPGYEQYF. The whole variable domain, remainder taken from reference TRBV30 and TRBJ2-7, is SQTIHQWPATLVQPVGSPLSLECTVEGTSNPNLYWYRQAAGRGLQLLFYSVGIGQISSEVPQNLSASRPQDRQFILSSKKLLLSDSGFYLCAWSVVAPGYEQYFGPGTRLTVT.

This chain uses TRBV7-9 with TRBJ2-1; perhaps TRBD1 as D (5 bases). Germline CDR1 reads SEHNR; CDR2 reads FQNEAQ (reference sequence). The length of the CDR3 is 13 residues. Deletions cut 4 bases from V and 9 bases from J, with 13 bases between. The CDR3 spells CASSSQGTGEQFF. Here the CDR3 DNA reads TGTGCCAGCAGCTCTCAGGGTACGGGTGAGCAGTTCTTC.

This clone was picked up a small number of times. The CDR3 is CASSYSIAETQYF. CDR3 nucleotide sequence: TGTGCCAGCAGTTACTCGATCGCAGAGACCCAGTACTTC. This rearrangement joins TRBV6-6 to TRBJ2-5; D gene unclear. The CDR3 is made up of 13 amino acids. CDR1 MNHNY and CDR2 SVGAGI come from the germline V gene (reference sequence). V was cut by 0 bases and J by 4 bases, with 6 bases left in between.

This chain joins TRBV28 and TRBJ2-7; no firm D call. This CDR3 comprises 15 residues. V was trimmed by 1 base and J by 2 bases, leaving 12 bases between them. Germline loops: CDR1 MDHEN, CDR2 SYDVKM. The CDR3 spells CASSLSPGQTYEQYF. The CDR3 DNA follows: TGTGCCAGCAGTTTATCCCCCGGGCAAACCTACGAGCAGTACTTC.

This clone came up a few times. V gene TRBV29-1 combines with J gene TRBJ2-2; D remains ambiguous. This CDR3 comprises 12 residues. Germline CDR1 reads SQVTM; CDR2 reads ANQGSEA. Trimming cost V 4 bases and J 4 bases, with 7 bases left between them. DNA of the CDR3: TGCAGCGTTGTTGTCGCCACCGGGGAGCTGTTTTTT. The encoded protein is CSVVVATGELFF.

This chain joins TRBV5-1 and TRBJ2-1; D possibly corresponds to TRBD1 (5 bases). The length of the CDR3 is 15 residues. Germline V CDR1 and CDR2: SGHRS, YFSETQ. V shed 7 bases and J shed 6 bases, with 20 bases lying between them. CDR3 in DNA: TGCGCCAGCTCACTCTCAGGCAGGGCTGGCAATGAGCAGTTCTTC. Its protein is CASSLSGRAGNEQFF. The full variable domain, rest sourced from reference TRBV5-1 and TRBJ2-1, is KAGVTQTPRYLIKTRGQQVTLSCSPISGHRSVSWYQQTPGQGLQFLFEYFSETQRNKGNFPGRFSGRQFSNSRSEMNVSTLELGDSALYLCASSLSGRAGNEQFFGPGTRLTVL.

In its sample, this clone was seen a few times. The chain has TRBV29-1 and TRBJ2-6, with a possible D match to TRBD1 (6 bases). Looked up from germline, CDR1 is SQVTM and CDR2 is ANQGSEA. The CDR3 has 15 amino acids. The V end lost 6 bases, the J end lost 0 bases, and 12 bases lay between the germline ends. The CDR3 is CSVRTVPSGANVLTF. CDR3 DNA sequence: TGCAGCGTGAGGACAGTGCCCTCTGGGGCCAACGTCCTGACTTTC.

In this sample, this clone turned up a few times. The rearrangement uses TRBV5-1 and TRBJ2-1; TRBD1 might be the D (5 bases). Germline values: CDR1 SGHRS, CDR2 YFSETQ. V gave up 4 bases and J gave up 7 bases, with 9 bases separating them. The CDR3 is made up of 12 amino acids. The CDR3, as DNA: TGCGCCAGCAGCATCAGGGTAAATGAGCAGTTCTTC. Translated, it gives CASSIRVNEQFF.

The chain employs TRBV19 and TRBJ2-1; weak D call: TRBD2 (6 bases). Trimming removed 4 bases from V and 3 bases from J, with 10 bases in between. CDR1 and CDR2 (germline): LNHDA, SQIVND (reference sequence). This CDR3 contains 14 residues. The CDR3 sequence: CASSNSGLYNEQFF. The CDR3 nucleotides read TGTGCCAGTAGTAATAGCGGCCTCTACAATGAGCAGTTCTTC.

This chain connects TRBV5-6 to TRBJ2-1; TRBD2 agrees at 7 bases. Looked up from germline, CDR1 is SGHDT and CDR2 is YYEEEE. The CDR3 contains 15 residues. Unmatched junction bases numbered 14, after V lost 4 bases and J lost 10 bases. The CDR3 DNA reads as TGTGCCAGCAGCCTCACTAGCGACCTACCCAAGGAGCAGTTCTTC. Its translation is CASSLTSDLPKEQFF. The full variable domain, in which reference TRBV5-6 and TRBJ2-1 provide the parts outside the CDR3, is DAGVTQSPTHLIKTRGQQVTLRCSPKSGHDTVSWYQQALGQGPQFIFQYYEEEERQRGNFPDRFSGHQFPNYSSELNVNALLLGDSALYLCASSLTSDLPKEQFFGPGTRLTVL.

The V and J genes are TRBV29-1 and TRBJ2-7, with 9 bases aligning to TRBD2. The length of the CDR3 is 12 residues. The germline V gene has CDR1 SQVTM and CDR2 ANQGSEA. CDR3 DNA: TGCAGTGGTTCTAGCGGGGCCTACGAGCAGTACTTC. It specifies CSGSSGAYEQYF.

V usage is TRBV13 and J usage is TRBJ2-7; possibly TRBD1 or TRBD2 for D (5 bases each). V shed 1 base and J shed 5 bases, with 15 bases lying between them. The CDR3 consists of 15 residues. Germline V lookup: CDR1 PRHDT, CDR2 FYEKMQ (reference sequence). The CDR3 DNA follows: TGTGCCAGCAGCTTAGAGGGGACCCAGCCCCACGAGCAGTACTTC. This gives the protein CASSLEGTQPHEQYF. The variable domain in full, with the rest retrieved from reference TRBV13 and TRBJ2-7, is AAGVIQSPRHLIKEKRETATLKCYPIPRHDTVYWYQQGPGQDPQFLISFYEKMQSDKGSIPDRFSAQQFSDYHSELNMSSLELGDSALYFCASSLEGTQPHEQYFGPGTRLTVT.

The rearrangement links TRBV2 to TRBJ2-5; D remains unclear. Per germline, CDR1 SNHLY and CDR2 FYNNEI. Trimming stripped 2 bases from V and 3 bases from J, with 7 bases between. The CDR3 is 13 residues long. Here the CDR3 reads CASSESVEETQYF. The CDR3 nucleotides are TGTGCCAGCAGTGAATCGGTCGAAGAGACCCAGTACTTC.

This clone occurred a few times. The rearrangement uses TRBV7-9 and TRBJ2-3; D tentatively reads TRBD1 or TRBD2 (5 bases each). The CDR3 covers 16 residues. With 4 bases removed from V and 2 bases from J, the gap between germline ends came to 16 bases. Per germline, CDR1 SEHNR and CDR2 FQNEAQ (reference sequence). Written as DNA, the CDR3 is TGTGCCAGCAGCTCACCGGGGACGGTCGACACAGATACGCAGTATTTT. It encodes CASSSPGTVDTDTQYF.

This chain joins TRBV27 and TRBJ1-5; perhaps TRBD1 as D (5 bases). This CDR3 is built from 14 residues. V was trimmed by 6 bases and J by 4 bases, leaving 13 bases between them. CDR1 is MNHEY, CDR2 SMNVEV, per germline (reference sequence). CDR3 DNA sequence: TGTGCCAGCAGCGGACAAGCCGAAAATCAGCCCCAGCATTTT. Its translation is CASSGQAENQPQHF.

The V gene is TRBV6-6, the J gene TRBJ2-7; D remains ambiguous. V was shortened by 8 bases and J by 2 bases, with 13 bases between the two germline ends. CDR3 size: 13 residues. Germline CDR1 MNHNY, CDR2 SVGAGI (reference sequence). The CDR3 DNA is TGTGCCAGCGATCGAAACCCCCCCTACGAGCAGTACTTC. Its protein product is CASDRNPPYEQYF.

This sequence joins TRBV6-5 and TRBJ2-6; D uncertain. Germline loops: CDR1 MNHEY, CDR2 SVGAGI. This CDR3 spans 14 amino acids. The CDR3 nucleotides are TGTGCAGTGAACGACGGGTCTGGGGCCAACGTCCTGACTTTC. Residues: CAVNDGSGANVLTF.

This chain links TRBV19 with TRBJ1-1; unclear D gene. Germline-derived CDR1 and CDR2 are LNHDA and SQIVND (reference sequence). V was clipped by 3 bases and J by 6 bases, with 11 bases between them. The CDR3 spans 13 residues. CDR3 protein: CASSIGQISEAFF. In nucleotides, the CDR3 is TGTGCCAGTAGTATTGGGCAGATATCTGAAGCTTTCTTT. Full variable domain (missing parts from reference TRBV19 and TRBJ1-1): DGGITQSPKYLFRKEGQNVTLSCEQNLNHDAMYWYRQDPGQGLRLIYYSQIVNDFQKGDIAEGYSVSREKKESFPLTVTSAQKNPTAFYLCASSIGQISEAFFGQGTRLTVV.

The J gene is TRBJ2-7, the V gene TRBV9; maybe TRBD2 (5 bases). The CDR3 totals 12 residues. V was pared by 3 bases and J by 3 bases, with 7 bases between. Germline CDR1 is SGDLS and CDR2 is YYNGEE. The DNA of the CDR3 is TGTGCCAGCAGCGCCGGGGACTACGAGCAGTACTTC. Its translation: CASSAGDYEQYF.

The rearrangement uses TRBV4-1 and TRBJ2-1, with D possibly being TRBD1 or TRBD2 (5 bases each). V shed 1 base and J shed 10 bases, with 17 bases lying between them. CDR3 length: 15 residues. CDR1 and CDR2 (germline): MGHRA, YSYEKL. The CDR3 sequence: CASSQGPGTGGEQFF. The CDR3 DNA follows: TGCGCCAGCAGCCAAGGCCCCGGGACGGGCGGGGAGCAGTTCTTC.

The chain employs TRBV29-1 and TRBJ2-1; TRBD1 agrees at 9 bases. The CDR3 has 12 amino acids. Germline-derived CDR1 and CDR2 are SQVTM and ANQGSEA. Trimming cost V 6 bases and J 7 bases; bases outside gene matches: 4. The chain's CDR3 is CSVVGQGNEQFF. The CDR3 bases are TGCAGCGTCGTCGGACAGGGGAATGAGCAGTTCTTC.

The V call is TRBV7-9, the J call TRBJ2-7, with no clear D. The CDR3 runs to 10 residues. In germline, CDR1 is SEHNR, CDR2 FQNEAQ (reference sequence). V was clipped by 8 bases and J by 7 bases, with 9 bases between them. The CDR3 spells CASGLTEQYF. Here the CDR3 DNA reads TGTGCCAGCGGCCTCACAGAGCAGTACTTC.

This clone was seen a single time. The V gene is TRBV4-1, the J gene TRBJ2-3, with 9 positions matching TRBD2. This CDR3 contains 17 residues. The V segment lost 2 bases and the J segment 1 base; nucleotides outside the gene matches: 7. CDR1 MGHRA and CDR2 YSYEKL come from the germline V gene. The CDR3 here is CASSQRPSGEGTDTQYF. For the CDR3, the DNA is TGCGCCAGCAGCCAAAGACCTAGCGGGGAAGGCACAGATACGCAGTATTTT.

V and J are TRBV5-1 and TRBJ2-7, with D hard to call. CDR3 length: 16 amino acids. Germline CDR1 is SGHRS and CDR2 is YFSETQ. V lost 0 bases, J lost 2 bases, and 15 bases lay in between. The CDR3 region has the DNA TGCGCCAGCAGCTTGGGCCCCAGCTCAGAAGCCTACGAGCAGTACTTC. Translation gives CASSLGPSSEAYEQYF.

The CDR3 region is CAWSPHTLYEQYF. CDR3 nucleotide sequence: TGTGCCTGGAGTCCTCACACCCTCTACGAGCAGTACTTC. The rearrangement joins TRBV30 to TRBJ2-7; D is uncertain. This CDR3 region has 13 residues. V was pared by 2 bases and J by 3 bases, with 11 bases between. Germline V gives CDR1 GTSNPN, CDR2 SVGIG (reference sequence).

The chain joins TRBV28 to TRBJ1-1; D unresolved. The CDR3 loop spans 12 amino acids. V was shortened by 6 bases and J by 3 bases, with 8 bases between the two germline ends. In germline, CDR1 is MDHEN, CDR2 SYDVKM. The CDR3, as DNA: TGTGCCAGCAGGAGCCCGTACACTGAAGCTTTCTTT. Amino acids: CASRSPYTEAFF. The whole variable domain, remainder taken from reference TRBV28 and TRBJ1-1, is DVKVTQSSRYLVKRTGEKVFLECVQDMDHENMFWYRQDPGLGLRLIYFSYDVKMKEKGDIPEGYSVSREKKERFSLILESASTNQTSMYLCASRSPYTEAFFGQGTRLTVV.